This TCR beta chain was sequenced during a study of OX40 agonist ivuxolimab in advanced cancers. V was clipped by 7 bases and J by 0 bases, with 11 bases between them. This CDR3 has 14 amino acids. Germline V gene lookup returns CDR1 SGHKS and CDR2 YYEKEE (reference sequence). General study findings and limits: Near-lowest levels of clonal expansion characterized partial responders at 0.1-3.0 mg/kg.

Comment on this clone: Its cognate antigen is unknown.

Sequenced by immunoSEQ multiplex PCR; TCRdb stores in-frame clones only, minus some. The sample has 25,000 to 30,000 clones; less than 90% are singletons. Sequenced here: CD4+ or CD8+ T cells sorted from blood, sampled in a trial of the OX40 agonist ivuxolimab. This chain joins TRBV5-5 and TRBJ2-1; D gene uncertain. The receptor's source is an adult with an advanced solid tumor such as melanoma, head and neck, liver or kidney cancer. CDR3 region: CASADPASYNEQFF. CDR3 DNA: TGTGCCAGCGCAGACCCGGCCTCCTACAATGAGCAGTTCTTC. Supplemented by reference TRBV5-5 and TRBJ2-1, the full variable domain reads DAGVTQSPTHLIKTRGQQVTLRCSPISGHKSVSWYQQVLGQGPQFIFQYYEKEERGRGNFPDRFSARQFPNYSSELNVNALLLGDSALYLCASADPASYNEQFFGPGTRLTVL.